This T cell receptor beta chain originates from a study of T cells in Graves' hyperthyroidism and ophthalmopathy. The V end lost 1 base, the J end lost 1 base, and 14 bases lay between the germline ends. CDR3 length equals 17 residues. CDR1 and CDR2 from the germline V gene are SEHNR and FQNEAQ (reference sequence). Study observations and caveats: Researchers report that a 13 V-J model separated ophthalmopathy from stable hyperthyroidism. The model's output predicted ophthalmopathy at a median of 6.5 months prior to onset.

There were TCR beta CDR3 regions amplified from RNA transcripts. Using the HTBI primer set, a first-round RT-PCR was run on the TCR CDR3. TCRdb analysed the multiplex PCR reads with MiXCR anew, one entry per CDR3 protein. The data contain about 590,000 distinct CDR3 sequences, more than 13% of them singletons. A remark on this clonotype: Its antigen is still unknown.

This receptor was identified in a woman aged 18-35 years with Graves' ophthalmopathy. This chain connects TRBV7-9 to TRBJ1-5; no reliable D call. Material for sequencing was blood. CDR3 in amino acids: CASSLGWAEKSNQPQHF. The CDR3 region has the DNA TGTGCCAGCAGCTTAGGGTGGGCAGAAAAGAGCAATCAGCCCCAGCATTTT.